The sequence of this T cell receptor (beta chain) was determined in a study of OX40 agonist ivuxolimab in advanced cancers. Overall study: Hepatocellular carcinoma, melanoma, renal cell or head and neck cancer occurred in dose-escalation patients.

Only in-frame clones appear in the TCRdb table, and some are missing; sequencing was by immunoSEQ multiplex PCR. This table holds 40,000 to 60,000 clones, just over 85% found once. Comment on this clone: The antigen is unknown.

Study results and caveats: Clonal expansion by week 6 occurred in CD4+ and CD8+ blood T cells (at 0.1 to 3.0 mg/kg). Expanded clones were, on average, more numerous in CD8+ T cells than in CD4+.

The germline CDR1 and CDR2 sequences are MDHEN and SYDVKM. V was pared by 3 bases and J by 6 bases, with 11 bases of the junction left unmatched. The CDR3 runs 16 residues. Autoimmune disease history or systemic immunosuppression excluded patients. The source material was CD4+ or CD8+ T cells sorted from blood, sampled in a trial of the OX40 agonist ivuxolimab. The clonotype originates from an adult with an advanced solid tumor such as melanoma, head and neck, liver or kidney cancer. The chain has TRBV28 and TRBJ2-7; 10 positions match TRBD1. This CDR3 is CASSFTSGQGVREQYF. DNA for the CDR3: TGTGCCAGCAGTTTTACTTCTGGACAGGGGGTGCGCGAGCAGTACTTC.